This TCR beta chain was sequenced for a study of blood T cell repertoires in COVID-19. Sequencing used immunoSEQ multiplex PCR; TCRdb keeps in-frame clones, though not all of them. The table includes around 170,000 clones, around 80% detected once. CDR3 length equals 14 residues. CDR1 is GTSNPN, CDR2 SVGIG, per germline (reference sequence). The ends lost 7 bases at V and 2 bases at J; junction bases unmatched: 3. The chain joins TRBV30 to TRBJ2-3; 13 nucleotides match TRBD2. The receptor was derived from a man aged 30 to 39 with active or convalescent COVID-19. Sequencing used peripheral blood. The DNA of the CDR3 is TGTGCCTCGACTAGCGGGGGGAACACAGATACGCAGTATTTT. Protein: CASTSGGNTDTQYF.